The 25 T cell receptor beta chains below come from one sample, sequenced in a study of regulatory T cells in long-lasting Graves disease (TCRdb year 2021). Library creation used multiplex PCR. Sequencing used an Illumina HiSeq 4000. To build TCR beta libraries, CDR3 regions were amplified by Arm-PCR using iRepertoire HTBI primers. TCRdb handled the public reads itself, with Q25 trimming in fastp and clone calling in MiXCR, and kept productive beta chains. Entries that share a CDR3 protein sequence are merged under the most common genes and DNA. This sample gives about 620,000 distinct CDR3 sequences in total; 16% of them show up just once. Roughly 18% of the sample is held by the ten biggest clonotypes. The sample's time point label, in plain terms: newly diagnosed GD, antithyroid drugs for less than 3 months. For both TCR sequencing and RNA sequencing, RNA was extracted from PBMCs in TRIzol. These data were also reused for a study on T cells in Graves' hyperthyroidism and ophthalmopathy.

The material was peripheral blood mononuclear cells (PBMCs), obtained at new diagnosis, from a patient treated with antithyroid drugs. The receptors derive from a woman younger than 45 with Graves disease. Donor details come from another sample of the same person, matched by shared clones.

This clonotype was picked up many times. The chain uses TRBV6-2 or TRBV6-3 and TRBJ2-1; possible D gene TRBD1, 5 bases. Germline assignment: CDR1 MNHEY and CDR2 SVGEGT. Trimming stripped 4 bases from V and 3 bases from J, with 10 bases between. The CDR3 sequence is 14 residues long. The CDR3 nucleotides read TGTGCCAGCAGTTCGCAGACAGTCTACAATGAGCAGTTCTTC. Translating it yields CASSSQTVYNEQFF.

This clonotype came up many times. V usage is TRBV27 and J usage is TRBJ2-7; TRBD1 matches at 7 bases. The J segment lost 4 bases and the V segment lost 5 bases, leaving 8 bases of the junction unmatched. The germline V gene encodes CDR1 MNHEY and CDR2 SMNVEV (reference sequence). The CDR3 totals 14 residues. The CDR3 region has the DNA TGTGCCAGCAGTAACCGGGACAGTTCTTACGAGCAGTACTTC. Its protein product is CASSNRDSSYEQYF.

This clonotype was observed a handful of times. The CDR3 DNA is TGTGCCAGCAGTGAAGCGGGGGACGGCTACAATGAGCAGTTCTTC. Residues: CASSEAGDGYNEQFF. The chain employs TRBV6-1 and TRBJ2-1, with D perhaps TRBD1 or TRBD2 (5 bases each). The germline V gene has CDR1 MNHNS and CDR2 SASEGT. The CDR3 is 15 amino acids. Trimming took 0 bases from V and 3 from J, leaving 9 bases between them.

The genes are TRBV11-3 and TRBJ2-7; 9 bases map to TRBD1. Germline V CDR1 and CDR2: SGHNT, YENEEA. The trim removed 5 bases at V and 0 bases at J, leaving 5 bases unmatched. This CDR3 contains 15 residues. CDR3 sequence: CASSVGQGNSYEQYF. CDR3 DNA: TGTGCCAGCAGCGTCGGACAGGGGAACTCCTACGAGCAGTACTTC.

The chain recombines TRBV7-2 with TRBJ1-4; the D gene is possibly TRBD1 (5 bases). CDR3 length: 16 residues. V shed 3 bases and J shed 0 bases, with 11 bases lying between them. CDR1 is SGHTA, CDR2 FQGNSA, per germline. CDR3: CASSLGDLATNEKLFF. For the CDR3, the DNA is TGTGCCAGCAGCTTGGGGGACCTGGCAACTAATGAAAAACTGTTTTTT.

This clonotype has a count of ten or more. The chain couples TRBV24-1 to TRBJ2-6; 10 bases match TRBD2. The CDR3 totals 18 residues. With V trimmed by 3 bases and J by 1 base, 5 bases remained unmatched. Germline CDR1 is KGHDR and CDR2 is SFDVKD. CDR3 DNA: TGTGCCACCAGTGATGCCACTAGCGGGACATCTGGGGCCAACGTCCTGACTTTC. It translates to CATSDATSGTSGANVLTF.

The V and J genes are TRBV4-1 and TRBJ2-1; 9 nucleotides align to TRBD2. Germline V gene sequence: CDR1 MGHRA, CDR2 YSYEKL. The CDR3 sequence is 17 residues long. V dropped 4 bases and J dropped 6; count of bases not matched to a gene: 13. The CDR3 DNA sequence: TGCGCCAGCAGCCTTACGGTGGGGGCGGGAGGGCCCAATGAGCAGTTCTTC. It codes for CASSLTVGAGGPNEQFF.

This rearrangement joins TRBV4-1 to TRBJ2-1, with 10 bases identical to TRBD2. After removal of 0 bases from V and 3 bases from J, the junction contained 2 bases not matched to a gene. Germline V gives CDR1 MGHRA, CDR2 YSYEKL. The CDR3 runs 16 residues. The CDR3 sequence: CASSQDTSGIYNEQFF. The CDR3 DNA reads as TGCGCCAGCAGCCAAGACACTAGCGGGATCTACAATGAGCAGTTCTTC.

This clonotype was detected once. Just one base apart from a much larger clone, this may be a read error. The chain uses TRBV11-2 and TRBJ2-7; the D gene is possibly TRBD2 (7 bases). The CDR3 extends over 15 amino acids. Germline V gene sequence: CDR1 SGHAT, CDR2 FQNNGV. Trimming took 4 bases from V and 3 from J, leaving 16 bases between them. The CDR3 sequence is CASSSQGREYYEQYF. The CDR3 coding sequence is TGTGCCAGCAGCTCCCAGGGGCGGGAGTACTACGAGCAGTACTTC.

CDR3 sequence reads: CASSPNWGQILDTQYF. Written as DNA, the CDR3 is TGTGCCAGCAGCCCCAATTGGGGACAGATTCTGGATACGCAGTATTTT. V usage is TRBV9 and J usage is TRBJ2-3; 7 bases fit TRBD1. Trimming took 4 bases from V and 6 from J; bases not matched to a gene: 14. Germline CDR1 SGDLS, CDR2 YYNGEE. The CDR3 contains 16 residues.

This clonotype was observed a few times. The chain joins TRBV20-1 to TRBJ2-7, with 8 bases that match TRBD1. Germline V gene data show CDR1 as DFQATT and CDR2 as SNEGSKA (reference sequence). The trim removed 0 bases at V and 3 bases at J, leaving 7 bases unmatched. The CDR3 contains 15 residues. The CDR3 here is CSARDPTGANYEQYF. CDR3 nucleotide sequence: TGCAGTGCTAGAGATCCGACAGGGGCCAACTACGAGCAGTACTTC.

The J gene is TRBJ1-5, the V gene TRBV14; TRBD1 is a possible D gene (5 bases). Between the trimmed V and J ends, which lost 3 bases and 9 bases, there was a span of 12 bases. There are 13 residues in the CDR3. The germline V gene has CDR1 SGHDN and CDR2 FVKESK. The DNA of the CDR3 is TGTGCCAGCAGCCAGGGACTTTATGGGCCCCAGCATTTT. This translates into CASSQGLYGPQHF.

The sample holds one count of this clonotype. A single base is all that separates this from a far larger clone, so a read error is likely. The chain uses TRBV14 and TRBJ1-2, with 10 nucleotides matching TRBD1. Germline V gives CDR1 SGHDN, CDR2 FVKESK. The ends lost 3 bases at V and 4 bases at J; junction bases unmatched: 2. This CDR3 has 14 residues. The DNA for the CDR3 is TGTGCCAGCAGCCACGGGACAGGGGCCTATGGCTACACCTTC. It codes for CASSHGTGAYGYTF.

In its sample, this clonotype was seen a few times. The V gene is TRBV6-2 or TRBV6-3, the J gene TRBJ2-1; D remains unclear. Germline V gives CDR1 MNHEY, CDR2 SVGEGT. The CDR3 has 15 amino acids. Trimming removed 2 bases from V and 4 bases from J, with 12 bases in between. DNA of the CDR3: TGTGCCAGCAGTTACCCTAGTCGAAGGTACAATGAGCAGTTCTTC. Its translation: CASSYPSRRYNEQFF.

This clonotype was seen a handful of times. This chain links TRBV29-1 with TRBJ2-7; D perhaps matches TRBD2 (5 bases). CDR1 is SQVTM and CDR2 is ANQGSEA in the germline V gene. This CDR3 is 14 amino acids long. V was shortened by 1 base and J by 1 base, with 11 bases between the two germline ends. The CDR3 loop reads CSVEGGDYSYEQYF. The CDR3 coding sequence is TGCAGCGTTGAAGGTGGCGACTATTCCTACGAGCAGTACTTC.

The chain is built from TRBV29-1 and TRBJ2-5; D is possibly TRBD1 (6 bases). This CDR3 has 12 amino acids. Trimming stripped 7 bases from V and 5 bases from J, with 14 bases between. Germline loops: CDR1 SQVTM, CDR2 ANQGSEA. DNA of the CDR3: TGCAGCGGTAAACAGGGCTCGGAGACCCAGTACTTC. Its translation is CSGKQGSETQYF.

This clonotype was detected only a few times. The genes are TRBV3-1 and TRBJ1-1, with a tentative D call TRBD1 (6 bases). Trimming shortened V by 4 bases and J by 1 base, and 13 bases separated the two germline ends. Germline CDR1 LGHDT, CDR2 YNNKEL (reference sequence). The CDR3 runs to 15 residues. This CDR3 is CASSREGHRNTEAFF. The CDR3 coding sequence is TGTGCCAGCAGCCGAGAGGGACACCGGAACACTGAAGCTTTCTTT.

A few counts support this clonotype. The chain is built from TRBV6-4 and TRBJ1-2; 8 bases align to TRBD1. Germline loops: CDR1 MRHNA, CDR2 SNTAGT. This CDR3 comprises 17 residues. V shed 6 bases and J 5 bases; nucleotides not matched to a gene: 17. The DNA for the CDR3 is TGTGCCAGCAGAGTTAGGGACAGGCCCTTACCACGTTATGGCTACACCTTC. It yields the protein CASRVRDRPLPRYGYTF.

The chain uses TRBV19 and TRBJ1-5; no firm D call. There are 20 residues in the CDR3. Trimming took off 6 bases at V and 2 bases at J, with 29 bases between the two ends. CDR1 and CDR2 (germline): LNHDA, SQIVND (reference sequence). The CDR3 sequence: CASSRFSSAYLGRGNQPQHF. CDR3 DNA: TGTGCCAGTAGCAGATTCTCATCGGCGTATTTGGGTCGGGGCAATCAGCCCCAGCATTTT.

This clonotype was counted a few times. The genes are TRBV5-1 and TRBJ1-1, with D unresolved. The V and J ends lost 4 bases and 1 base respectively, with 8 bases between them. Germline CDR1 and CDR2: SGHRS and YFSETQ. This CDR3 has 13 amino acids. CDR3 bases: TGCGCCAGCAGCCGGGTACCGAACACTGAAGCTTTCTTT. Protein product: CASSRVPNTEAFF.

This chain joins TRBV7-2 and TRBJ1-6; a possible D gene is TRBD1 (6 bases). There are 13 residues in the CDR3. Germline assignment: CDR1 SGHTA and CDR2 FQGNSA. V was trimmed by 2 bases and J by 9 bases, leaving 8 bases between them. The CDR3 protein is CASSLRGASPLHF. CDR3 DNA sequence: TGTGCCAGCAGCTTACGGGGGGCTTCACCCCTCCACTTT.

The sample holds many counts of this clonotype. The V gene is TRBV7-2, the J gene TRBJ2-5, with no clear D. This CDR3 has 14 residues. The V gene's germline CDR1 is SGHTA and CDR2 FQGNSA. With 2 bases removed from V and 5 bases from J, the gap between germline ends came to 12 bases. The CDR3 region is CASSLSSAGETQYF. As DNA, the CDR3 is TGTGCCAGCAGCTTAAGCTCAGCTGGGGAGACCCAGTACTTC.

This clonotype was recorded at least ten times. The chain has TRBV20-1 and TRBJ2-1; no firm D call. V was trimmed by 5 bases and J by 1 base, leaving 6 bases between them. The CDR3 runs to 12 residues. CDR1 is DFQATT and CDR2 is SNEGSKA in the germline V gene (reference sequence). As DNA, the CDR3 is TGCAGTGCTGGGATGTCCTACAATGAGCAGTTCTTC. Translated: CSAGMSYNEQFF.

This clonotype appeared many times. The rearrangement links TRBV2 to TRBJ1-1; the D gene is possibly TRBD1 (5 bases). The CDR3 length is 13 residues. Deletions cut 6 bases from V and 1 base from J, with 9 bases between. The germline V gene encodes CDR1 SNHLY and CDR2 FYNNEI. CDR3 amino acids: CASSVTGNTEAFF. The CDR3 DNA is TGTGCCAGCAGCGTAACAGGGAACACTGAAGCTTTCTTT.

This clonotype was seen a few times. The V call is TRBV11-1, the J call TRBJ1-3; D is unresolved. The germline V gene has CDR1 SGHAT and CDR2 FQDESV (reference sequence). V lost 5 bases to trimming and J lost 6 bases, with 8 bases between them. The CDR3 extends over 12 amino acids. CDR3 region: CASSPLANTIYF. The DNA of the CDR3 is TGTGCCAGCAGCCCTTTAGCAAACACCATATATTTT. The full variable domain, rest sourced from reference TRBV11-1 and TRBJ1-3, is EAEVAQSPRYKITEKSQAVAFWCDPISGHATLYWYRQILGQGPELLVQFQDESVVDDSQLPKDRFSAERLKGVDSTLKIQPAELGDSAMYLCASSPLANTIYFGEGSWLTVV.